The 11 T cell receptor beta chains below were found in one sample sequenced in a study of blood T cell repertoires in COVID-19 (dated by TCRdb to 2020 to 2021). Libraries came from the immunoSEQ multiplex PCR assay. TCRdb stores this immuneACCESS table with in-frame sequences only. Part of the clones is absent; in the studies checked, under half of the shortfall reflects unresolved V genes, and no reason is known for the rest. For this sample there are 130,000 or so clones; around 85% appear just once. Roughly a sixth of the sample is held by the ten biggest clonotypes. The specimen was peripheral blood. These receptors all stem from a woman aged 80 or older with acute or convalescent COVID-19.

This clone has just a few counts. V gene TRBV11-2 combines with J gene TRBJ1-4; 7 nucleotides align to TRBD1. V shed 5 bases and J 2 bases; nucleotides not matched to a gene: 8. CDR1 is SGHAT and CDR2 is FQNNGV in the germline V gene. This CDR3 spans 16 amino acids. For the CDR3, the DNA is TGTGCCAGCAGCCAACTTAGGGGGCGCACTAATGAAAAACTGTTTTTT. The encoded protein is CASSQLRGRTNEKLFF.

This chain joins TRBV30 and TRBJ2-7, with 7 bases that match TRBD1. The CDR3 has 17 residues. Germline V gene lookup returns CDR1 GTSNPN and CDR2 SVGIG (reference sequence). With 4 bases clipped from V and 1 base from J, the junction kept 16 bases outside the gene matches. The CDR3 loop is CAWIPPDRALLSYEQYF. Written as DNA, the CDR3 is TGTGCCTGGATTCCACCAGACAGGGCTTTACTTTCCTACGAGCAGTACTTC.

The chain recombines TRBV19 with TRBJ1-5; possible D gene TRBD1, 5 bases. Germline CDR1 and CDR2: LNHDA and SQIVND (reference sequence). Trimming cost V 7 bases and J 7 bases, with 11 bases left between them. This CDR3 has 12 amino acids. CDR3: CASKAGSQPQHF. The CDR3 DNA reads TGTGCCAGTAAGGCAGGGTCACAGCCCCAGCATTTT.

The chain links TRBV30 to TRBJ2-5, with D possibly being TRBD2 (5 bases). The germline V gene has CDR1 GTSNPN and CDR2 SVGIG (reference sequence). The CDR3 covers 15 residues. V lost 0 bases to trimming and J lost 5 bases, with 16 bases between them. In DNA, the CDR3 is TGTGCCTGGAGTGTATCCCAGACGGGGTGGGAGACCCAGTACTTC. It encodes CAWSVSQTGWETQYF.

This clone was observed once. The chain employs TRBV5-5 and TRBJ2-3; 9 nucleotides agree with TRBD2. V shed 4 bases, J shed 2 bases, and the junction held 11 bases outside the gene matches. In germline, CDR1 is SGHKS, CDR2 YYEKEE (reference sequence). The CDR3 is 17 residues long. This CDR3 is CASSGSFLAGFTDTQYF. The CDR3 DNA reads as TGTGCCAGCAGCGGGTCCTTCCTAGCGGGGTTCACAGATACGCAGTATTTT.

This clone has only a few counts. CDR3 DNA: TGTGCCAGCAGTGAAGGGACAGGGATGGATTCACCCCTCCACTTT. Residues: CASSEGTGMDSPLHF. V usage is TRBV2 and J usage is TRBJ1-6; TRBD1 matches 8 bases. This CDR3 has 15 amino acids. The V gene end was trimmed by 1 base and the J gene end by 8 bases; junction bases not matched to a gene: 4. Per the germline V gene, CDR1 is SNHLY and CDR2 is FYNNEI. The full variable domain, its missing parts supplied by reference TRBV2 and TRBJ1-6, is EPEVTQTPSHQVTQMGQEVILRCVPISNHLYFYWYRQILGQKVEFLVSFYNNEISEKSEIFDDQFSVERPDGSNFTLKIRSTKLEDSAMYFCASSEGTGMDSPLHFGNGTRLTVT.

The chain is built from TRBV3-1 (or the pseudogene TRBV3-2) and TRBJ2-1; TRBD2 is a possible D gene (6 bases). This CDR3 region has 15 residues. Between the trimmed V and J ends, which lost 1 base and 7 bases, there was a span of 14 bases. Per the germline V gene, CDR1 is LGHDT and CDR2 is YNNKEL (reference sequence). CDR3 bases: TGTGCCAGCAGCCAAGGGAGGGCGGGTGTTAATGAGCAGTTCTTC. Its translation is CASSQGRAGVNEQFF.

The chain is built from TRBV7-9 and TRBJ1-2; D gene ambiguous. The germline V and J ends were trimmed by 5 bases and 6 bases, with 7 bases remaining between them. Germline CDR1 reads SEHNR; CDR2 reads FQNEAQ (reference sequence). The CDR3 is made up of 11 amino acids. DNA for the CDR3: TGTGCCAGCAGCACTAGAGATGGCTACACCTTC. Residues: CASSTRDGYTF.

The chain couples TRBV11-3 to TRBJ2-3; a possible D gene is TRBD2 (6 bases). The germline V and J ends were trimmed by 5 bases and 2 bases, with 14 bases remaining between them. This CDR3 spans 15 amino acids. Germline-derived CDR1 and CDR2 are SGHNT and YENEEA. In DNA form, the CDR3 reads TGTGCCAGCAGCCTGGAGGGCCGAAACACAGATACGCAGTATTTT. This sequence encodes CASSLEGRNTDTQYF.

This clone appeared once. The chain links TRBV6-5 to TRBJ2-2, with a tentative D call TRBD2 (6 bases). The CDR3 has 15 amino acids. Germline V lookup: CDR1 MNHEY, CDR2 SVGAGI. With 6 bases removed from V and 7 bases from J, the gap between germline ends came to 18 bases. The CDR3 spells CASSRYWRGGGELFF. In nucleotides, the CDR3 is TGTGCCAGCAGCCGCTACTGGAGGGGTGGCGGGGAGCTGTTTTTT.

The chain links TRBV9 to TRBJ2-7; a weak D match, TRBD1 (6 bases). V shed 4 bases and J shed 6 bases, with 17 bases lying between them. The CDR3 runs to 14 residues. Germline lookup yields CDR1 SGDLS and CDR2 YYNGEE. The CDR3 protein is CASSPQTGLGEQYF. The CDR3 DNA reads TGTGCCAGCAGCCCCCAGACAGGTCTTGGCGAGCAGTACTTC.